This TCR beta chain was sequenced for a study of cytomegalovirus exposure and HLA in healthy donors. Study results and limitations: The classifier reportedly diagnosed cytomegalovirus status with high sensitivity and specificity. Owing to their indistinguishability, certain V segments, notably TRBV6-2 and TRBV6-3, were excluded.

As to this clone: Antigen specificity is unknown.

The length of the CDR3 is 19 residues. The germline gives CDR1 LNHDA, CDR2 SQIVND (reference sequence). The J segment lost 3 bases and the V segment lost 1 base, leaving 16 bases of the junction unmatched. With 60 Vbeta and 13 Jbeta primers, the PCR was carried out. Per the study methods: Around 10 million of the 80 million or so unique TCR beta chains counted in a later analysis were shared. The repertoire was sequenced with immunoSEQ multiplex PCR; TCRdb's copy has only in-frame clones and lacks some. The D gene and trimming were derived from the DNA, and the V and J assignments and clone size from that table. The sample has fewer than 250,000 clones, roughly 85% seen once.

This TCR derives from a male donor in good health and CMV-seronegative. The sequenced material came from PBMCs. The rearrangement links TRBV19 to TRBJ2-7; 9 bases map to TRBD1. The chain's CDR3 is CASSIARLPRQGEFYEQYF. The CDR3 nucleotides are TGTGCCAGTAGTATAGCCCGCCTCCCTAGACAGGGGGAATTCTACGAGCAGTACTTC.